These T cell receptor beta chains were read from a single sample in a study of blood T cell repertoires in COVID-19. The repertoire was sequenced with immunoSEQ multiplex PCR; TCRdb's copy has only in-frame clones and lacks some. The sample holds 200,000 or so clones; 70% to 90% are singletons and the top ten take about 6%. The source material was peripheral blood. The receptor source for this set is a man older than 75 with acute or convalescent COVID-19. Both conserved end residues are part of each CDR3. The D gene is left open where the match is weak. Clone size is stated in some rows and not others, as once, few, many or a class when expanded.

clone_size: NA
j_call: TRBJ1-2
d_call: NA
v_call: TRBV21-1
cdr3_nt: TGTGCCAGCAGCAAAGAGTCCGGGGTGGGTGGCTACACCTTC
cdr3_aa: CASSKESGVGGYTF

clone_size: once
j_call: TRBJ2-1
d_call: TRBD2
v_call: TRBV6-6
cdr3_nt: TGTGCCAGCTTCAAGGGCGGGAGGGCCTCCAATGAGCAGTTCTTC
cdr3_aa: CASFKGGRASNEQFF

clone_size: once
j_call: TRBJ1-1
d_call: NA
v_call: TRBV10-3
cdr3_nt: TGTGCCATCAGTAAAGGGGACATGCCGAACACTGAAGCTTTCTTT
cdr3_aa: CAISKGDMPNTEAFF

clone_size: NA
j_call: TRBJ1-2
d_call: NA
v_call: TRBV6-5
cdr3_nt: TGTGCCAGCAGTCAGAATAGGGGTGGTGGCTACACCTTC
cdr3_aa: CASSQNRGGGYTF

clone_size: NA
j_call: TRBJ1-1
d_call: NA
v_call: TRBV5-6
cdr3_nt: TGTGCCAGCAGCGCTACAGGGCTCACTGAAGCTTTCTTT
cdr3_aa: CASSATGLTEAFF

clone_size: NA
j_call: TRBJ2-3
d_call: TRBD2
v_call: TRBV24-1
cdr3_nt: TGTGCCACCAGTGGTCCGGGACTAGCGACAGATACGCAGTATTTT
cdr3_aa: CATSGPGLATDTQYF

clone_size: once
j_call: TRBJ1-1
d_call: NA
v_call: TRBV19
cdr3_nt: TGTGCCAGTAGAACTGAGACAGGGAACACTGAAGCTTTCTTT
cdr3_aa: CASRTETGNTEAFF

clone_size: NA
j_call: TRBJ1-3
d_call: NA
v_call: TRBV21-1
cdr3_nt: TGTGCCAGCAGCAGACCTGACAGGCTCTCTGGAAACACCATATATTTT
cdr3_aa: CASSRPDRLSGNTIYF

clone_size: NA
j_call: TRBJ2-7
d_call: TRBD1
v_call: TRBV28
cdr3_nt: TGTGCCAGCAGTTTAGGACAGGGGTCCCCTAGTCAGTACTTC
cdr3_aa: CASSLGQGSPSQYF

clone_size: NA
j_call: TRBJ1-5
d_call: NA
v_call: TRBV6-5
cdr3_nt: TGTGCCAGCAGTTTGAACCCCGGTCAGCCCCAGCATTTT
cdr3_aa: CASSLNPGQPQHF

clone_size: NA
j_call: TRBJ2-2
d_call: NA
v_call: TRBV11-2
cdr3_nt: TGTGCCAGCAGCTTACTACGAACCGGGGAGCTGTTTTTT
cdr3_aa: CASSLLRTGELFF

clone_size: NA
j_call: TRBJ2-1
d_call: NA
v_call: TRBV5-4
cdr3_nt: TGTGCCAGCAGCTTACCGGTAGCGTCCTACAATGAGCAGTTCTTC
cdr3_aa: CASSLPVASYNEQFF

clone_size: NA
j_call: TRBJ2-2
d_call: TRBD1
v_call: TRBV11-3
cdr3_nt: TGTGCCAGCAGCCTACTCCCCACGACAGGGTCGAACACCGGGGAGCTGTTTTTT
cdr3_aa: CASSLLPTTGSNTGELFF